This entry describes one T cell receptor beta chain. This PCR relied on a set of 60 Vbeta primers and 13 Jbeta primers. Produced via immunoSEQ multiplex PCR; TCRdb's table is partial and in-frame only. This table holds about 120,000 clones, 77% found once. The source of the sample is a study of cytomegalovirus exposure and HLA in healthy donors. The CDR3 spans 15 residues. Losses at the gene ends were 5 bases for V and 7 bases for J; bases not matched to a gene: 8. CDR1 is SGHTA, CDR2 FQGNSA, per germline. This rearrangement joins TRBV7-2 to TRBJ1-4, with 9 bases identical to TRBD1. The clonotype originates from a man aged 40-49 years in good health and CMV-seropositive. The sequenced sample consisted of PBMCs. The CDR3 nucleotides read TGTGCCAGCAGCCTTGGGGGACAGGGAGGTGAAAAACTGTTTTTT. Translating it yields CASSLGGQGGEKLFF.